This T cell receptor beta chain appears in the sequencing data of a study of long-term antiretroviral therapy in people with HIV. Running of the v3.0 immunoSEQ assay took place at survey level. Repertoires were generated with immunoSEQ multiplex PCR, while TCRdb's copy carries only in-frame clones and drops some. The profile shows about 33,000 clones, 60% to 85% of them singletons. Findings and caveats of the study: Clonotypes expanded prior to ART showed repertoire dominance at all sampled time points. HIV repertoires spanned tighter CDR3 length ranges than controls did.

On this clone: The antigen remains undetermined.

This receptor was taken from a woman in her fifties or sixties with HIV. The sample consisted of unsorted PBMCs, taken 2 years after starting antiretroviral therapy.

CDR3 region: CASSRSPGQYSEQYF. The DNA of the CDR3 is TGTGCCAGCAGCCGCAGCCCGGGACAGTATTCCGAGCAGTACTTC. The chain employs TRBV13 and TRBJ2-7; 7 bases agree with TRBD1. Germline V gene sequence: CDR1 PRHDT, CDR2 FYEKMQ (reference sequence). The CDR3 consists of 15 residues. Trimming took 5 bases from V and 6 from J; bases not matched to a gene: 13.